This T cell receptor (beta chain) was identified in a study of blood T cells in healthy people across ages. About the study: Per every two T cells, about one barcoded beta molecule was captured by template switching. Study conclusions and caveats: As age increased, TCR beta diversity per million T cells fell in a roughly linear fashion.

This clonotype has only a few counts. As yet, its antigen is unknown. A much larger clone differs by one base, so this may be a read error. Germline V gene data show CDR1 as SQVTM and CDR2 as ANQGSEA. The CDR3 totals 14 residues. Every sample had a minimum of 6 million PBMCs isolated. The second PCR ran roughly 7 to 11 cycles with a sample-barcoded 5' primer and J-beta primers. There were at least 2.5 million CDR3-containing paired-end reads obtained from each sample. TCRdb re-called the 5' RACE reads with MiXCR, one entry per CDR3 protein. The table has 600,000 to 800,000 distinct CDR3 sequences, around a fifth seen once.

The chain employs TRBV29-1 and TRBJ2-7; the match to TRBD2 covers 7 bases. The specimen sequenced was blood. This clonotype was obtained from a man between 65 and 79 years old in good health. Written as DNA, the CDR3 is TGCAGCGTTGAAATCGGGACTACTAATTCCGAGCAGCACTTC. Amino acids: CSVEIGTTNSEQHF.